This TCR beta chain stems from a study of blood T cell repertoires in COVID-19. Study-wide context: Acute and convalescent COVID-19 samples came from the United States, Italy and Spain.

Authors' processing steps: Amplification of reference gene primers was used by the study to estimate nucleated cell counts. Profiled with immunoSEQ multiplex PCR; TCRdb holds only in-frame clones, not every one. That table is the source of V, J and clone size, and D and trimming were worked out from the DNA. The data show a few hundred thousand clones, 90% seen once. This clonotype was sampled from a woman aged 18-29 years with acute COVID-19. The specimen sequenced was PBMCs or T cells enriched from blood (not recorded which).

The CDR3 loop reads CASSVQDTGANVLTF. The CDR3 bases are TGCGCCAGCAGTGTACAGGACACTGGGGCCAACGTCCTGACTTTC. This chain links TRBV4-1 with TRBJ2-6, with a tentative D call TRBD1 (5 bases). This CDR3 has 15 residues. Trimming pared 6 bases from V and 2 bases from J, leaving 11 bases between. CDR1 and CDR2 (germline): MGHRA, YSYEKL.